A selection of T cell receptor beta chains follows, all from one sample in a study of T-cell memory formation after mild COVID-19. Using its own MiXCR run on the 5' RACE reads, TCRdb lists one record per CDR3 protein. This table has 350,000 to 450,000 distinct CDR3 sequences, roughly a quarter appearing once. Sample: PBMCs or a T cell subset sorted from them (not recorded which). The receptor source for this set is an adult woman who had mild COVID-19 (a few samples of this study predate the infection). Cell type and time point are not known. Both conserved end residues are part of each CDR3. The order of the fields is J gene, V gene, CDR3 protein.

>TRBJ1-2|TRBV11-3
CASSPFGGGGYTF
>TRBJ2-7|TRBV25-1
CASSDPGQTYEQYF
>TRBJ1-1|TRBV5-1
CASSLWGGHSEAFF
>TRBJ2-7|TRBV20-1
CSARDKGHEQYF
>TRBJ2-1|TRBV12-3/TRBV12-4
CASSLPGLPANEQFF
>TRBJ2-1|TRBV12-5
CASGMGDSSYNEQFF
>TRBJ2-3|TRBV19
CASSISRDPTDTQYF
>TRBJ2-7|TRBV5-1
CASSLLGDDEQYF
>TRBJ1-5|TRBV6-1
CASMNPFNQPQHF
>TRBJ2-7|TRBV30
CAWSERWETDTYEQYF
>TRBJ2-3|TRBV5-1
CASSVGTSAFTDTQYF
>TRBJ2-1|TRBV9
CASSPRPPYREQFF
>TRBJ2-7|TRBV6-5
CASRHPATGVHEQYF
>TRBJ1-5|TRBV2
CASSGAGTVNQPQHF
>TRBJ2-3|TRBV7-3
CASSNRGSDTQYF
>TRBJ2-2|TRBV6-6
CASSWTATGELFF
>TRBJ1-6|TRBV7-3
CASSQGNNSPLHF
>TRBJ2-3|TRBV2
CASSVGLAGVLDTQYF
>TRBJ1-2|TRBV6-4
CASSDSYQGLNGYTF
>TRBJ1-5|TRBV9
CASSEGGYQPQHF
>TRBJ1-1|TRBV9
CASSGQNTEAFF
>TRBJ1-2|TRBV5-6
CASSLWWQGGAYGYTF
>TRBJ1-2|TRBV2
CASSVDGLYGYTF
>TRBJ1-1|TRBV7-3
CASSLEAHTEAFF
>TRBJ1-2|TRBV4-1
CASSQDLGNYGYTF
>TRBJ1-6|TRBV27
CASGQVDSPLHF
>TRBJ2-2|TRBV5-1
CASSLTSGGITGELFF
>TRBJ1-2|TRBV4-3
CASSQEPGPNYGYTF
>TRBJ2-5|TRBV6-2/TRBV6-3
CASRRAIGPQETQYF
>TRBJ2-3|TRBV6-1
CASSERWGSHTDTQYF
>TRBJ2-5|TRBV11-3
CASSLRGLGQETQYF